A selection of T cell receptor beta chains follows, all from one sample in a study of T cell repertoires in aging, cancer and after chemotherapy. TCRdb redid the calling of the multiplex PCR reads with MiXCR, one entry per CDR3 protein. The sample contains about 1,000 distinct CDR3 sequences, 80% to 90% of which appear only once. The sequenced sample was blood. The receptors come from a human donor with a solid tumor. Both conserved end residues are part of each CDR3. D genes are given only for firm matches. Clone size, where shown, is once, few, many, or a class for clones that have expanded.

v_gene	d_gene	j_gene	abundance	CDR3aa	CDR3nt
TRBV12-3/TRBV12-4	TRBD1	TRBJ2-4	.	CASSPPGGGNIQYF	TGTGCCAGCAGTCCGCCAGGGGGCGGAAACATTCAGTACTTC
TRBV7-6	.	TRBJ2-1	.	CASSFLAAGGNEQFF	TGTGCCAGCAGTTTTCTAGCCGCCGGTGGTAATGAGCAGTTCTTC
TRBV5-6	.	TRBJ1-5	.	CASSLWSANQPQHF	TGTGCCAGCAGCTTGTGGAGTGCGAATCAGCCCCAGCATTTT
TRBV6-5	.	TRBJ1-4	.	CASSYSDSSPRGEKLFF	TGTGCCAGCAGTTACTCCGATTCATCGCCTCGGGGTGAAAAACTGTTTTTT
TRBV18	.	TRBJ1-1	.	CASSYFSGDDTEAFF	TGTGCCAGCTCATACTTCTCAGGGGATGACACTGAAGCTTTCTTT
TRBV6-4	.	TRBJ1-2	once	CASSDLHGYTF	TGTGCCAGCAGTGACCTTCATGGCTACACCTTC
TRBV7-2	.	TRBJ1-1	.	CASSLGQENTEAFF	TGTGCCAGCAGCTTAGGTCAGGAGAACACTGAAGCTTTCTTT
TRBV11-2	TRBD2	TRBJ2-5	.	CASSKGLAGDQETQYF	TGTGCCAGTAGTAAGGGACTAGCGGGCGACCAAGAGACCCAGTACTTC
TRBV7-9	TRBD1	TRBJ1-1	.	CASSRRTGMIINTEAFF	TGTGCCAGCAGCCGAAGGACAGGGATGATCATTAACACTGAAGCTTTCTTT
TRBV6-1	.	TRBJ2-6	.	CASSYAQGGGANVLTF	TGTGCCAGCAGTTACGCCCAGGGTGGTGGGGCCAACGTCCTGACTTTC
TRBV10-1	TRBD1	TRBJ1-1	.	CASSENRGTEAFF	TGCGCCAGCAGTGAGAACAGGGGCACTGAAGCTTTCTTT
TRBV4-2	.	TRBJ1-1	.	CASSPTVGGGGTEAFF	TGCGCCAGCAGCCCAACCGTTGGGGGAGGCGGCACTGAAGCTTTCTTT
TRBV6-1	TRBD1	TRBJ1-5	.	CASSEVTGGYSNQPQHF	TGTGCCAGCAGTGAAGTCACAGGGGGCTATAGCAATCAGCCCCAGCATTTT
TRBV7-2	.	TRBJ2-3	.	CAWTGVSRDTQYF	TGTGCCTGGACGGGGGTATCGCGAGATACGCAGTATTTT
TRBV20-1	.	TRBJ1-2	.	CSATIQGGYGYTF	TGCAGTGCTACAATACAGGGAGGCTATGGCTACACCTTC
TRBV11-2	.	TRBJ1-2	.	CASSLTGAQGNGYTF	TGTGCCAGCAGCTTAACGGGGGCGCAGGGGAACGGCTACACCTTC
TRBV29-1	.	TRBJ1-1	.	CSVDGPEAFF	TGCAGCGTTGACGGACCTGAAGCTTTCTTT
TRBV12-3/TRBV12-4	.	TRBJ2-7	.	CASSIRLGSEQYF	TGTGCCAGCAGCATTCGACTAGGAAGTGAGCAGTACTTC
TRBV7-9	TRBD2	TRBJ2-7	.	CASSLDSGRAYEQYF	TGTGCCAGCAGCTTAGATAGCGGGAGGGCATACGAGCAGTACTTC
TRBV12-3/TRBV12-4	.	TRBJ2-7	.	CASRTGTPSSYEQYF	TGTGCCAGCAGGACCGGGACTCCGAGCTCCTACGAGCAGTACTTC
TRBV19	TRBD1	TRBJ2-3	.	CASSPGQGIDTQYF	TGTGCCAGTAGTCCCGGACAGGGAATAGATACGCAGTATTTT
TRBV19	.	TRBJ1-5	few	CASMFGGNQPQHF	TGTGCCAGTATGTTTGGGGGCAATCAGCCCCAGCATTTT
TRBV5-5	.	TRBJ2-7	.	CASSLEWTAYEQYF	TGTGCCAGCAGCTTGGAGTGGACCGCCTACGAGCAGTACTTC
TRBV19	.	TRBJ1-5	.	CASSIGEGRDQPQHF	TGTGCCAGTAGTATAGGAGAGGGTAGGGATCAGCCCCAGCATTTT
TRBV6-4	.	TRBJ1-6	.	CASSYGGNNSPLHF	TGTGCCAGCAGTTACGGAGGGAATAATTCACCCCTCCACTTT
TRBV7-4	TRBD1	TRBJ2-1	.	CASSATTGGASYNEQFF	TGTGCCAGCAGCGCGACCACAGGGGGCGCCTCCTACAATGAGCAGTTCTTC
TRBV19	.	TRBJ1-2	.	CASSYRSSYGYTF	TGTGCCAGTAGTTACCGGAGCTCCTATGGCTACACCTTC
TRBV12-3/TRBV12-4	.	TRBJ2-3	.	CASSPRESDTQYF	TGTGCCAGCAGTCCCCGGGAGTCAGATACGCAGTATTTT
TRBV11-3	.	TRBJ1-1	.	CASSLVVGPVVTEAFF	TGTGCCAGCAGCTTAGTCGTGGGTCCCGTAGTCACTGAAGCTTTCTTT
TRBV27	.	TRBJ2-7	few	CASRSLDKKSGYEQYF	TGTGCCAGCAGATCCTTGGACAAGAAGTCCGGTTACGAGCAGTACTTC
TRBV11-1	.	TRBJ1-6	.	CASSLESGFNSPLHF	TGTGCCAGCAGCTTAGAATCCGGGTTTAATTCACCCCTCCACTTT
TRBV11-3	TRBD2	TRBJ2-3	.	CASTGGGTDTQYF	TGTGCCAGCACGGGGGGAGGCACAGATACGCAGTATTTT
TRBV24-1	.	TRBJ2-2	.	CATSGLDTGELFF	TGTGCCACCAGTGGTCTGGACACCGGGGAGCTGTTTTTT
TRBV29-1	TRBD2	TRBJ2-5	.	CIGGGGPEETQYF	TGCATCGGCGGGGGAGGGCCCGAGGAGACCCAGTACTTC
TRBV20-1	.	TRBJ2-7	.	CSASQYSYEQYF	TGCAGTGCTTCACAGTATTCCTACGAGCAGTACTTC
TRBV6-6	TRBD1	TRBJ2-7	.	CASSYVGQGYEQYF	TGTGCCAGCAGTTACGTGGGACAGGGCTACGAGCAGTACTTC
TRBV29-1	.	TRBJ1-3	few	CSVEEVGRGNTIYF	TGCAGCGTTGAAGAGGTGGGGCGCGGAAACACCATATATTTT
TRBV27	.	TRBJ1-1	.	CASSLRRLNTEAFF	TGTGCCAGCAGTTTAAGACGCTTGAACACTGAAGCTTTCTTT
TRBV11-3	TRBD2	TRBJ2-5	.	CASSYSGTSGEETQYF	TGTGCCAGCAGTTACTCCGGGACTAGCGGGGAAGAGACCCAGTACTTC
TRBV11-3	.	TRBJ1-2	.	CASSLKGLIYGYTF	TGTGCCAGCAGCTTAAAAGGGCTGATCTATGGCTACACCTTC
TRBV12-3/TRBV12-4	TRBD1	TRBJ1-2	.	CASRDREGDGYTF	TGTGCCAGCCGGGACAGGGAAGGGGATGGCTACACCTTC
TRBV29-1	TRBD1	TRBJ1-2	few	CSVTGTGAYGYTF	TGCAGCGTGACCGGGACAGGGGCTTATGGCTACACCTTC
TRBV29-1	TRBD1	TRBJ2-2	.	CSVEARDRGPPGELFF	TGCAGCGTTGAAGCTCGGGACAGGGGGCCCCCCGGGGAGCTGTTTTTT
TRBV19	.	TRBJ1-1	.	CASSGRSEAFF	TGTGCCAGTAGTGGGCGTTCTGAAGCTTTCTTT
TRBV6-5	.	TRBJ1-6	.	CASSFGMENSPLHF	TGTGCCAGCAGTTTTGGGATGGAGAATTCACCCCTCCACTTT
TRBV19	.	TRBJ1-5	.	CASSINHGGGNQPQHF	TGTGCCAGTAGTATCAATCATGGGGGAGGCAATCAGCCCCAGCATTTT
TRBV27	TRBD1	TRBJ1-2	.	CARDRGSYGYTF	TGTGCCAGAGACAGGGGGAGCTATGGCTACACCTTC
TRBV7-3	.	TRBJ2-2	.	CASTPTPLTGELFF	TGTGCCAGCACCCCGACTCCTTTAACCGGGGAGCTGTTTTTT
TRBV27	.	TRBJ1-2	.	CASSSLGREADGNYGYTF	TGTGCCAGCAGTTCCCTGGGCAGGGAAGCAGATGGTAACTATGGCTACACCTTC
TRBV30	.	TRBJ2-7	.	CAWRQVLKGAAYEQYF	TGTGCCTGGAGACAGGTGTTGAAGGGAGCGGCCTACGAGCAGTACTTC
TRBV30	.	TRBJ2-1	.	CARSQGISNEQFF	TGTGCCCGGAGTCAGGGGATCAGCAATGAGCAGTTCTTC